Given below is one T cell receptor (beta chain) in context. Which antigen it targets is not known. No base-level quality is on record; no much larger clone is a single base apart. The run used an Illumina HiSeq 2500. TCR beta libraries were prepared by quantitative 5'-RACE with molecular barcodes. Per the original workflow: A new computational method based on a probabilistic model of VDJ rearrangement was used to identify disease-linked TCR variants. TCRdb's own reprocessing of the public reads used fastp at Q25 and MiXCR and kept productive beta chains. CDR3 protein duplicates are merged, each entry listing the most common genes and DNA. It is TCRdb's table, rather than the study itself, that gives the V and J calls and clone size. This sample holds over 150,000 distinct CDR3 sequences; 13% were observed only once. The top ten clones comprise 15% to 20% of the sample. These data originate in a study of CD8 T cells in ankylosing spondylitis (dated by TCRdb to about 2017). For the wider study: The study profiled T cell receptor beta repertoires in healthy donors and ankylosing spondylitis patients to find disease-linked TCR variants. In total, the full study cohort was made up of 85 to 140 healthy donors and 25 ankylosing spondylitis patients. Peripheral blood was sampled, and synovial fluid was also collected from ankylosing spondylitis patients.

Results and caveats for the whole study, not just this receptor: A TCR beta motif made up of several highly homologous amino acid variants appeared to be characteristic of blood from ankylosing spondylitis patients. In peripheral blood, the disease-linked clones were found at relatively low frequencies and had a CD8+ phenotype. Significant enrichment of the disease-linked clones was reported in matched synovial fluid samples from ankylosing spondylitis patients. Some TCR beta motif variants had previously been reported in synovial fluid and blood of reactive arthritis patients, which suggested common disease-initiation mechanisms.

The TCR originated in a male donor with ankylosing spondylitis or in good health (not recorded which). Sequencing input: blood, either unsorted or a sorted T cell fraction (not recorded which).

The sequenced DNA: TGTGCCATCAGTGAGTCGAACAGAGATGAAGCTTTCTTT. Its translation is CAISESNRDEAFF. The chain is assembled from TRBV10-3 and TRBJ1-1, with the D gene not clear enough to name. CDR1 and CDR2 were assigned from the germline V gene as ENHRY and SYGVKD. V gives up 0 bases and J gives up 7 bases, and the segment between their germline ends measures 9 bases. There are 13 amino acids in the CDR3, from cysteine to phenylalanine inclusive. The CDR3 DNA has 39 bases and is translated from base 1.